This T cell receptor beta chain was documented in a study of blood T cell repertoires in COVID-19 (dated by TCRdb to about 2020). A note on the overall study: The collaborator samples originated in the United States, Italy and Spain and spanned the acute and convalescent phases of COVID-19. The prospective study material was composed of cDNA or gDNA derived from T cells, B-cell-depleted T cells, or PBMCs. The dataset comprised deeply sampled blood TCRbeta repertoires from subjects exposed to, actively infected with, or recovered from COVID-19. A freely available public database, intended as a resource for researchers studying the immune response to SARS-CoV-2, is where the repertoires were released. Samples were obtained from the ongoing ImmuneRACE study (first 160 participants) and from 1,000 to 1,500 subjects provided by 6 global collaborators. Nearly every sample came with metadata listing a de-identified subject ID, COVID-19 status, age in years and sex. Where HLA class I and class II types were available, the types were taken from metadata supplied by the sample provider, not from assay-based typing.

The germline V gene specifies SNHLY as CDR1 and FYNNEI as CDR2. The CDR3 starts with the cysteine, ends with the phenylalanine, and has 13 residues. Only the CDR3 portion is preserved as DNA: 39 bases, with reading frame beginning at the first base. Unmatched junction bases come to 2, with V trimmed by 0 bases and J by 6 bases. Points on this clone: Its antigen is not yet known. No clone much larger than this one lies a single base away; base qualities are absent.

TCRbeta CDR3 regions were amplified from genomic DNA by means of the immunoSEQ Assay, a bias-controlled multiplex PCR. The original pipeline was this. Within the assay, amplification of reference gene primers was used to estimate how many nucleated cells each sample contained. Sequence reads were collapsed and filtered to measure the absolute abundance of every unique TCRbeta CDR3 rearrangement. For each sample, productive Simpson clonality was calculated by taking the square root of Simpson's diversity index across productive rearrangements. Here the immuneACCESS table is served through TCRdb, limited to in-frame sequences with V and J called. Missing clones are a known gap in these copies; in checked studies unresolved V genes cover under half, and the rest lacks a known reason. V, J and clone size are taken as reported in that table, and D and trimming were inferred from the DNA itself. The sample table holds about 300,000 clones, of which 80% to 95% were seen once. The ten largest clones take up under 7% of the sample.

Paper-wide results and their limitations: Clinical and demographic metadata were provided uncurated, with the amount varying by source and participant.

In Seattle, one collaborating source enrolled patients while the infection was active and tracked those patients longitudinally over the course of disease. Collaborating institutions collected whole blood in K2EDTA tubes following their own protocols. For TCRbeta analysis, collaborators shipped samples as frozen whole blood, isolated PBMCs, or DNA extracted from either of those sample types. This TCR derives from a young woman with COVID-19, enrolled during active disease. What was sequenced was peripheral blood. This chain joins TRBV2 to TRBJ2-7; a stretch of 7 junction bases matches TRBD2. The DNA sequence reads TGTGCCAGCAGTGAAGCGCGGGGGATCGAGCAGTACTTC. The resulting protein is CASSEARGIEQYF.